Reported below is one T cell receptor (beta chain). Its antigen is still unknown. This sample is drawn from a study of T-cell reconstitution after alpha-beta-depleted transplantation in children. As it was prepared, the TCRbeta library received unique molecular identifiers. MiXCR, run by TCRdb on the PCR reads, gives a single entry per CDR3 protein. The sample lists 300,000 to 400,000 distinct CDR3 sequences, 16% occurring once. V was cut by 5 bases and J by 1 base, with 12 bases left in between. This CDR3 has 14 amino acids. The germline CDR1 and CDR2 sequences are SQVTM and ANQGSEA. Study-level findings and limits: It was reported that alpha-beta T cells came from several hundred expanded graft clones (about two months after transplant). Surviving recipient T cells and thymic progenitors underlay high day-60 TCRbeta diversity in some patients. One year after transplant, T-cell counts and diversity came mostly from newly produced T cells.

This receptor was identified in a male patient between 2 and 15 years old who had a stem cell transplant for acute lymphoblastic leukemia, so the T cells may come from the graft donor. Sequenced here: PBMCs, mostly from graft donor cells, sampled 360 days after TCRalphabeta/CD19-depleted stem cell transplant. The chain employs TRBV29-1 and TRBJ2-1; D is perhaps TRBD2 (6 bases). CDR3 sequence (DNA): TGCAGCGTTACGGAGACTAGTTCCTACAATGAGCAGTTCTTC. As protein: CSVTETSSYNEQFF.